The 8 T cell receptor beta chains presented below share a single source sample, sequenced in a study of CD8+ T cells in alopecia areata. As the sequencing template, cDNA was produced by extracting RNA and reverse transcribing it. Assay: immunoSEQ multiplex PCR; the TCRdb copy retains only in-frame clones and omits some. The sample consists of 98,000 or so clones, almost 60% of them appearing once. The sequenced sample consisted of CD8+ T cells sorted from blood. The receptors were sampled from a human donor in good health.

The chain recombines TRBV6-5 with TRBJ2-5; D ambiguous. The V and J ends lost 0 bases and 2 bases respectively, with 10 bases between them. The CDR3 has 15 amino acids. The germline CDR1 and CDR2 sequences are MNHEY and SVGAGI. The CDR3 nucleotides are TGTGCCAGCAGTTACTCGGCGTCGCTACAAGAGACCCAGTACTTC. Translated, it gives CASSYSASLQETQYF.

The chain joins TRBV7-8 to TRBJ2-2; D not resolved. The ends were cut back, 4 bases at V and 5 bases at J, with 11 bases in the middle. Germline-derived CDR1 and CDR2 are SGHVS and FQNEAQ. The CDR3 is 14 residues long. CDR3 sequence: CASSWRIGTGELFF. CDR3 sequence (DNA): TGTGCCAGCAGCTGGCGCATTGGAACCGGGGAGCTGTTTTTT.

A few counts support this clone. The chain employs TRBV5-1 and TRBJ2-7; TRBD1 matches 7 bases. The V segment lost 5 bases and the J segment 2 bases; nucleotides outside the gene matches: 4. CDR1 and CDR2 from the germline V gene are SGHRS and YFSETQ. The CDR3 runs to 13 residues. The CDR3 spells CASRPGQTYEQYF. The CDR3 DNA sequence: TGCGCCAGCAGACCGGGACAGACCTACGAGCAGTACTTC.

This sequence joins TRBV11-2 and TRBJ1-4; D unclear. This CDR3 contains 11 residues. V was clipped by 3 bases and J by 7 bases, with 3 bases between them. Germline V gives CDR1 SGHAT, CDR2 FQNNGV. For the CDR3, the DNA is TGTGCCAGCAGCTTTTCTGAAAAACTGTTTTTT. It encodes CASSFSEKLFF.

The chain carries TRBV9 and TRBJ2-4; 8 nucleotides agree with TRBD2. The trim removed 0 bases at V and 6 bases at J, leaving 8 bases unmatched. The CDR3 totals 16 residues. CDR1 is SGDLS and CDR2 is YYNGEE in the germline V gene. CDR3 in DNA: TGTGCCAGCAGCGTAGATGGTGGTAGCGGGACAAACATTCAGTACTTC. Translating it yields CASSVDGGSGTNIQYF.

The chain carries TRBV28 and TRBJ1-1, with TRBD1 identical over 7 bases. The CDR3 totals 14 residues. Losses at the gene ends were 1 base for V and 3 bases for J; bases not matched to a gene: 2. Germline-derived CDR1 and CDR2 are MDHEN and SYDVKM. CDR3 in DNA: TGTGCCAGCAGTTTATCCGACAGGGACACTGAAGCTTTCTTT. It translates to CASSLSDRDTEAFF.

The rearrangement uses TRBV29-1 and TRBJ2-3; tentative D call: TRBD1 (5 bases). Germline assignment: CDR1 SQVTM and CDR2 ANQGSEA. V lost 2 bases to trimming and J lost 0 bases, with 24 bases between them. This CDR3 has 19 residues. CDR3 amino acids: CSVESPALTPRVSTDTQYF. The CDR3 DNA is TGCAGCGTTGAAAGCCCTGCTTTGACCCCCAGGGTTAGCACAGATACGCAGTATTTT.

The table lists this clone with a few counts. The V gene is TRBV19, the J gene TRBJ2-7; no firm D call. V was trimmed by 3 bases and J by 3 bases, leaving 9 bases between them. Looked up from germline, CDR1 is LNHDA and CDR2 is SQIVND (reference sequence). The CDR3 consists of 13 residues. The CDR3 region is CASSMTGHYEQYF. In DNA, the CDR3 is TGTGCCAGTAGTATGACGGGCCACTACGAGCAGTACTTC.